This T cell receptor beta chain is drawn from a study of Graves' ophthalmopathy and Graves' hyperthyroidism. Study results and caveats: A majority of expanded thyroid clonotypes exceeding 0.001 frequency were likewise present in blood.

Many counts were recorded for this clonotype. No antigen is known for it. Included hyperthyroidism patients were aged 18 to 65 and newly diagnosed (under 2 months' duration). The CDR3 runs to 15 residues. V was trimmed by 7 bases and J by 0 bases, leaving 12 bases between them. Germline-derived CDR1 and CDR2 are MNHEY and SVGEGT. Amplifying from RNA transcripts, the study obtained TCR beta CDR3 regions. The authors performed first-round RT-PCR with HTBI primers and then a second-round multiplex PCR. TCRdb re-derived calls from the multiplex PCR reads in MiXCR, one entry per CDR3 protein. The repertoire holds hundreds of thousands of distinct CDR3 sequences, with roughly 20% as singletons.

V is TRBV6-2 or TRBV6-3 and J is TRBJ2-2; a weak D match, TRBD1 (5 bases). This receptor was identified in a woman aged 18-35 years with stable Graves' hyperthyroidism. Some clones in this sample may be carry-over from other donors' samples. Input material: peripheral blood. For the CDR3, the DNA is TGTGCCAGCAAAGAAGGACAAACGAACACCGGGGAGCTGTTTTTT. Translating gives CASKEGQTNTGELFF.